The 18 T cell receptor beta chains in this list originate from one sample, sequenced in a study of blood T cell repertoires in COVID-19. Sequencing used immunoSEQ multiplex PCR; TCRdb keeps in-frame clones, though not all of them. This sample yields roughly 150,000 clones, of which more than 75% are seen a single time; about 5.7% belongs to the top ten. The sequenced sample consisted of peripheral blood. These receptor sequences come from a man at least 80 years old with acute or convalescent COVID-19.

The chain couples TRBV5-4 to TRBJ2-7, with 11 nucleotides matching TRBD2. The CDR3 contains 15 residues. Germline V gives CDR1 SGHNT, CDR2 YYREEE (reference sequence). The J segment lost 3 bases and the V segment lost 0 bases, leaving 2 bases of the junction unmatched. The CDR3 bases are TGTGCCAGCAGCTTGGTGGGGACTAGCGGCTACGAGCAGTACTTC. It specifies CASSLVGTSGYEQYF.

J is TRBJ2-1 and V is TRBV5-1, with TRBD2 matching over 11 bases. Germline values: CDR1 SGHRS, CDR2 YFSETQ. The ends lost 1 base at V and 4 bases at J; junction bases unmatched: 10. This CDR3 has 18 residues. Here the CDR3 reads CASSLMGPPSGRYNEQFF. CDR3 coding DNA: TGCGCCAGCAGCTTGATGGGGCCCCCTAGCGGGAGGTACAATGAGCAGTTCTTC.

The chain is built from TRBV3-1 (or the pseudogene TRBV3-2) and TRBJ2-7; 9 nucleotides line up with TRBD1. Germline assignment: CDR1 LGHDT and CDR2 YNNKEL (reference sequence). Trimming at V came to 3 bases and at J to 2 bases, leaving 5 bases not matched to a gene. CDR3 length: 15 amino acids. The CDR3 DNA follows: TGTGCCAGCAGCCAGGTGGACAGGGGACCCTACGAGCAGTACTTC. This encodes CASSQVDRGPYEQYF.

This chain connects TRBV3-1 (or the pseudogene TRBV3-2) to TRBJ2-7; possible D gene TRBD1, 5 bases. The CDR3 is 13 amino acids. V was pared by 1 base and J by 8 bases, with 12 bases between. Germline V gene lookup returns CDR1 LGHDT and CDR2 YNNKEL (reference sequence). CDR3 protein: CASSQVDRPKQYF. Here the CDR3 DNA reads TGTGCCAGCAGCCAAGTCGACAGACCCAAGCAGTACTTC.

Concerning this clone itself: The sample contains more than one DNA sequence encoding this CDR3. This CDR3 reads CASSLDRGNYGYTF. CDR3 DNA: TGTGCCAGCAGCCTGGACAGGGGTAACTATGGCTACACCTTC. J is TRBJ1-2 and V is TRBV5-5; the match to TRBD1 covers 9 bases. This CDR3 is 14 amino acids long. Per germline, CDR1 SGHKS and CDR2 YYEKEE (reference sequence). With V trimmed by 4 bases and J by 1 base, 2 bases remained unmatched.

The sample holds one count of this clone. CDR3 amino acids: CASSVEGLTTEAFF. CDR3 nucleotide sequence: TGTGCCAGCAGCGTAGAGGGGTTAACGACTGAAGCTTTCTTT. This chain links TRBV9 with TRBJ1-1; a weak D match, TRBD1 (5 bases). Germline lookup yields CDR1 SGDLS and CDR2 YYNGEE. The CDR3 totals 14 residues. Trimming left V 0 bases short and J 5 bases short, with 11 bases between.

The gene calls are TRBV25-1 and TRBJ1-5; 9 bases match TRBD1. The CDR3 runs 16 residues. Germline V CDR1 and CDR2: MGHDK, SYGVNS. The junction had 4 bases not matched to a gene; V was cut back by 2 bases and J by 2 bases. CDR3 coding DNA: TGTGCCAGCAGTGAAACAGGGGGCTCGGGCAATCAGCCCCAGCATTTT. Its translation: CASSETGGSGNQPQHF.

The gene calls are TRBV15 and TRBJ2-1; TRBD1 aligns across 11 bases. This CDR3 is built from 16 residues. CDR1 and CDR2 (germline): LNHNV, YYDKDF (reference sequence). Losses at the gene ends were 2 bases for V and 6 bases for J; bases not matched to a gene: 6. CDR3 in amino acids: CATSRSRTGGRNEQFF. CDR3 sequence (DNA): TGTGCCACCAGCAGATCCCGGACAGGGGGCCGCAATGAGCAGTTCTTC.

The rearrangement uses TRBV7-8 and TRBJ2-5; a weak D match, TRBD1 (5 bases). V lost 1 base, J lost 4 bases, and 16 bases lay in between. Germline assignment: CDR1 SGHVS and CDR2 FQNEAQ. This CDR3 is 16 amino acids long. In DNA form, the CDR3 reads TGTGCCAGCAGCTTAGTTCTCGGCAGGGATACAGAGACCCAGTACTTC. Its protein product is CASSLVLGRDTETQYF. The variable domain in full, completed from reference TRBV7-8 and TRBJ2-5, reads GAGVSQSPRYKVAKRGQDVALRCDPISGHVSLFWYQQALGQGPEFLTYFQNEAQLDKSGLPSDRFFAERPEGSVSTLKIQRTQQEDSAVYLCASSLVLGRDTETQYFGPGTRLLVL.

This clone showed up just once. The J gene is TRBJ1-2, the V gene TRBV6-5, with 8 positions matching TRBD1. The CDR3 totals 13 residues. V gave up 6 bases and J gave up 6 bases; unmatched junction bases: 6. From germline, CDR1 is MNHEY and CDR2 SVGAGI. CDR3 coding DNA: TGTGCCAGCAGCCCGACAGGGGAGGATGGCTACACCTTC. Residues: CASSPTGEDGYTF.

The chain carries TRBV6-5 and TRBJ1-1, with D maybe TRBD1 (6 bases). V lost 6 bases and J lost 2, with 10 bases in between. Germline values: CDR1 MNHEY, CDR2 SVGAGI. The CDR3 extends over 13 amino acids. The CDR3 loop reads CASRGQPNTEAFF. The CDR3 DNA is TGTGCCAGCAGAGGACAGCCCAACACTGAAGCTTTCTTT.

This chain joins TRBV5-1 and TRBJ2-5; 10 nucleotides align to TRBD2. The ends lost 0 bases at V and 4 bases at J; junction bases unmatched: 3. This CDR3 is 15 amino acids long. Germline CDR1 and CDR2: SGHRS and YFSETQ. CDR3 sequence reads: CASSLASSGGETQYF. The CDR3, as DNA: TGCGCCAGCAGCTTGGCGTCTAGCGGGGGAGAGACCCAGTACTTC.

As regards this clone: Other DNA sequences in this specimen translate into the identical CDR3. The rearrangement uses TRBV3-1 (or the pseudogene TRBV3-2) and TRBJ1-2; TRBD1 matches at 8 bases. Per germline, CDR1 LGHDT and CDR2 YNNKEL (reference sequence). With 1 base clipped from V and 5 bases from J, the junction kept 0 bases outside the gene matches. There are 13 residues in the CDR3. CDR3 region: CASSQGQGYGYTF. CDR3 bases: TGTGCCAGCAGCCAAGGACAGGGGTATGGCTACACCTTC.

The sample holds one count of this clone. The rearrangement joins TRBV6-5 to TRBJ2-5, with 9 bases identical to TRBD1. CDR3 length: 14 residues. Germline V lookup: CDR1 MNHEY, CDR2 SVGAGI. The junction had 4 bases not matched to a gene; V was cut back by 7 bases and J by 1 base. This chain's CDR3 is CASTRTGAQETQYF. In DNA form, the CDR3 reads TGTGCCAGCACTCGGACAGGGGCCCAAGAGACCCAGTACTTC.

The J gene is TRBJ2-7, the V gene TRBV3-1 (or the pseudogene TRBV3-2), with D perhaps matching TRBD1 (5 bases). Germline V gives CDR1 LGHDT, CDR2 YNNKEL (reference sequence). The CDR3 is made up of 16 amino acids. Trimming shortened V by 2 bases and J by 1 base, and 15 bases separated the two germline ends. The CDR3 DNA follows: TGTGCCAGCAGCCAAAATGTCCAGGGTGGGTCCTACGAGCAGTACTTC. As protein: CASSQNVQGGSYEQYF.

The chain joins TRBV30 to TRBJ1-1; D is possibly TRBD1 (5 bases). Germline V lookup: CDR1 GTSNPN, CDR2 SVGIG (reference sequence). V was pared by 1 base and J by 0 bases, with 9 bases between. The CDR3 has 14 amino acids. The CDR3 DNA follows: TGTGCCTGGAGTGCGGGACTGTTGAACACTGAAGCTTTCTTT. It translates to CAWSAGLLNTEAFF.

This clone was found a few times. The chain uses TRBV11-2 and TRBJ2-1; no definite D call. The V gene's germline CDR1 is SGHAT and CDR2 FQNNGV. This CDR3 comprises 13 residues. V was clipped by 1 base and J by 6 bases, with 7 bases between them. DNA for the CDR3: TGTGCCAGCAGCTTAGTCCGAGGCAATGAGCAGTTCTTC. Its translation is CASSLVRGNEQFF.

This chain uses TRBV6-5 with TRBJ1-4; perhaps TRBD1 as D (6 bases). V was trimmed by 4 bases and J by 4 bases, leaving 10 bases between them. CDR1 and CDR2 from the germline V gene are MNHEY and SVGAGI. The CDR3 loop spans 14 amino acids. For the CDR3, the DNA is TGTGCCAGCAGTTCCCGACAGGATAATGAAAAACTGTTTTTT. This sequence encodes CASSSRQDNEKLFF.